Below, one TCR beta chain is given with its context. The antigen is undetermined. This sample was taken from a study of T cell responses to AZD1222 COVID-19 vaccine. Notes on the study in general: Baseline seropositives among AZD1222 recipients totaled only 5 to 7.

Method: immunoSEQ multiplex PCR; TCRdb's copy keeps in-frame clones and lacks some. This sample has under 130,000 clones, with more than 75% found just once. This CDR3 is 16 amino acids long. Germline V gives CDR1 SGHTA, CDR2 FQGNSA. V was trimmed by 5 bases and J by 0 bases, leaving 13 bases between them. V and J are TRBV7-2 and TRBJ1-4; D is unclear. The sample in question was peripheral blood, obtained on day 0 of AZD1222 vaccination. The source is an adult in good health. CDR3 nucleotides: TGTGCCAGCAGCCTACGACGTGCCCCAACTAATGAAAAACTGTTTTTT. This sequence encodes CASSLRRAPTNEKLFF.